The 6 T cell receptor beta chains presented below share a single source sample, sequenced in a study of blood T cell repertoires in COVID-19. Here immunoSEQ multiplex PCR was the method, and the copy in TCRdb shows in-frame clones only, minus some. The sample consists of more than 350,000 clones, over 75% of them appearing once. Material for sequencing was PBMCs or T cells enriched from blood (not recorded which). These receptors were taken from a man younger than 30 who had recovered from COVID-19.

V gene TRBV18 combines with J gene TRBJ1-6; D unresolved. V was pared by 3 bases and J by 7 bases, with 16 bases between. CDR1 and CDR2 from the germline V gene are KGHSH and LQKENI. The CDR3 loop spans 16 amino acids. In DNA form, the CDR3 reads TGTGCCAGCTCACCTGCTTTTAGTCGGTTCAATTCACCCCTCCACTTT. This encodes CASSPAFSRFNSPLHF.

V and J are TRBV9 and TRBJ2-7; tentatively, D is TRBD1 (5 bases). V gave up 0 bases and J gave up 0 bases, with 7 bases separating them. The CDR3 sequence is 14 residues long. Germline V gene sequence: CDR1 SGDLS, CDR2 YYNGEE. The CDR3 DNA is TGTGCCAGCAGCGTAGGACAGCGCTCCTACGAGCAGTACTTC. It encodes CASSVGQRSYEQYF.

This clone showed up just once. This chain uses TRBV6-5 with TRBJ2-5; 11 bases fit TRBD2. From germline, CDR1 is MNHEY and CDR2 SVGAGI. V trimming: 0 bases; J trimming: 1 base; junction bases outside the gene matches: 1. This CDR3 spans 16 amino acids. This chain's CDR3 is CASSYSGLAGQETQYF. The CDR3, as DNA: TGTGCCAGCAGTTACTCAGGACTAGCGGGCCAAGAGACCCAGTACTTC.

This clone was seen just once. This sequence joins TRBV7-9 and TRBJ2-1; TRBD2 is a possible D gene (6 bases). The V end lost 5 bases, the J end lost 10 bases, and 21 bases lay between the germline ends. This CDR3 has 15 amino acids. CDR1 is SEHNR and CDR2 is FQNEAQ in the germline V gene (reference sequence). The CDR3 sequence is CASSLGGAGGREQFF. The CDR3 DNA is TGTGCCAGCAGCCTCGGGGGAGCGGGCGGCCGGGAGCAGTTCTTC.

The chain has TRBV29-1 and TRBJ2-5; 8 nucleotides agree with TRBD2. V shed 6 bases, J shed 5 bases, and the junction held 5 bases outside the gene matches. The length of the CDR3 is 12 residues. Germline CDR1 SQVTM, CDR2 ANQGSEA. For the CDR3, the DNA is TGCAGCGTGAGGGAGCGGGGGGAGACCCAGTACTTC. Its translation: CSVRERGETQYF.

This clone was counted a single time. The V and J genes are TRBV5-1 and TRBJ1-1; D gene unclear. V dropped 3 bases and J dropped 5 bases, with 5 bases sitting between them. Germline V CDR1 and CDR2: SGHRS, YFSETQ. The CDR3 extends over 11 amino acids. CDR3 loop: CASSSRTEAFF. The CDR3 bases are TGCGCCAGCAGCTCCCGTACTGAAGCTTTCTTT.